The 8 T cell receptor beta chains below were found in one sample sequenced in a study of blood T cells in healthy people across ages. Combining a sample-barcoded 5' primer with a J-beta primer mix, a second PCR ran for roughly 7 to 11 cycles. TCRdb fed the 5' RACE reads into MiXCR, producing one record per CDR3 protein. The sample lists about a million distinct CDR3 sequences; 35% to 45% were seen once. The sequenced sample consisted of blood. The receptors were gathered from a man between 18 and 35 years old in good health.

The CDR3 bases are TGTGCCAGCACCGCAGGGAGCGGTCCCTACGAGCAGTACTTC. Protein sequence: CASTAGSGPYEQYF. The chain uses TRBV6-2 or TRBV6-3 and TRBJ2-7; D could derive from TRBD1 or TRBD2 (5 bases each). V was shortened by 7 bases and J by 2 bases, with 15 bases between the two germline ends. The CDR3 totals 14 residues. Germline values: CDR1 MNHEY, CDR2 SVGEGT.

This chain uses TRBV20-1 with TRBJ1-6, with 9 bases matching TRBD1. In germline, CDR1 is DFQATT, CDR2 SNEGSKA (reference sequence). This CDR3 has 15 residues. V was clipped by 3 bases and J by 9 bases; unmatched bases: 9. This chain's CDR3 is CSASYTGTGISPLHF. CDR3 nucleotides: TGCAGTGCTAGCTATACTGGGACAGGGATTTCACCCCTCCACTTT.

The chain joins TRBV28 to TRBJ2-5, with 7 bases lining up with TRBD1. CDR3 size: 14 residues. Per the germline V gene, CDR1 is MDHEN and CDR2 is SYDVKM. With V trimmed by 8 bases and J by 1 base, 7 bases remained unmatched. The DNA of the CDR3 is TGTGCCAGCGAAACGAACAGGGGCCAAGAGACCCAGTACTTC. Its translation is CASETNRGQETQYF.

V usage is TRBV20-1 and J usage is TRBJ2-5; 15 bases are a match to TRBD2. The CDR3 spans 14 residues. With 8 bases clipped from V and 2 bases from J, the junction kept 3 bases outside the gene matches. Germline V CDR1 and CDR2: DFQATT, SNEGSKA (reference sequence). The CDR3 sequence is CSPGTSGGQETQYF. The CDR3 nucleotides read TGCAGTCCTGGGACTAGCGGGGGGCAAGAGACCCAGTACTTC.

A note on this clonotype: A clone one base away is much larger, so this may be a read error. The chain combines TRBV29-1 with TRBJ2-3; D is ambiguous. There are 11 residues in the CDR3. The V and J ends lost 8 bases and 6 bases respectively, with 12 bases between them. Germline CDR1 reads SQVTM; CDR2 reads ANQGSEA. The CDR3: CSSYEGDTQYF. In DNA, the CDR3 is TGCAGCTCCTACGAAGGGGATACGCAGTATTTT.

This clonotype appeared a few times. This chain joins TRBV13 and TRBJ2-1; 8 bases line up with TRBD1. V lost 5 bases to trimming and J lost 0 bases; unmatched junction nucleotides: 6. In germline, CDR1 is PRHDT, CDR2 FYEKMQ (reference sequence). The CDR3 length is 16 residues. The CDR3 region is CASSHRQGSSYNEQFF. Written as DNA, the CDR3 is TGTGCCAGCAGCCACCGACAGGGGAGCTCCTACAATGAGCAGTTCTTC.

This clonotype was found a few times. In DNA form, the CDR3 reads TGTGCCAGCAGTCCGACAGGCGAACTCAACTATGGCTACACCTTC. This codes for CASSPTGELNYGYTF. V and J are TRBV27 and TRBJ1-2, with D possibly TRBD1 on 6 matching bases. The CDR3 runs 15 residues. Deletions cut 5 bases from V and 2 bases from J, with 15 bases between. Germline V gene data show CDR1 as MNHEY and CDR2 as SMNVEV (reference sequence).

The table lists this clonotype with a few counts. The rearrangement joins TRBV4-2 to TRBJ1-3; D remains unclear. V was pared by 5 bases and J by 0 bases, with 17 bases between. There are 17 residues in the CDR3. From germline, CDR1 is LGHNA and CDR2 YNFKEQ. The CDR3 DNA reads TGTGCCAGCAGCTCGCAGGCTGGTTCGCGCTCTGGAAACACCATATATTTT. Its protein product is CASSSQAGSRSGNTIYF.